Listed below are T cell receptor beta chains from one sample, sequenced in a study of cytomegalovirus exposure and HLA in healthy donors. Sequencing was performed with immunoSEQ multiplex PCR; in TCRdb, only in-frame clones are kept and a portion is missing. Of 200,000 to 250,000 clones listed, 75% are singletons. Sample: PBMCs. These receptors were collected from a woman aged 25 to 39 in good health and CMV-seronegative. Each CDR3 is given with its conserved first and last residue. The order of the fields is V gene, J gene, D gene, clone size, CDR3 protein, CDR3 DNA. A D gene is named only where the DNA matches it firmly. Size values are once, few and many counts, or a class for expanded clones, and some rows have none.

TRBV5-3	TRBJ1-3	.	few	CARSSDSYSGNTIYF	TGTGCCAGAAGCTCGGACAGCTACTCTGGAAACACCATATATTTT
TRBV19	TRBJ1-5	.	.	CASSIIDQPQHF	TGTGCCAGTAGTATAATAGATCAGCCCCAGCATTTT
TRBV4-1	TRBJ2-1	.	.	CASSPQAVFSYNEQFF	TGCGCCAGCAGCCCACAGGCCGTTTTCTCCTACAATGAGCAGTTCTTC
TRBV19	TRBJ1-2	.	.	CASTYRGTFDGYTF	TGTGCCAGTACCTATAGGGGGACATTTGATGGCTACACCTTC
TRBV6-1	TRBJ2-7	.	.	CASSSRDTAYEQYF	TGTGCCAGCAGTTCCCGGGACACTGCCTACGAGCAGTACTTC
TRBV29-1	TRBJ2-7	TRBD1	.	CSVVIGTGSYEQYF	TGCAGCGTCGTTATCGGGACAGGCTCCTACGAGCAGTACTTC
TRBV10-3	TRBJ2-7	TRBD1	.	CAISEGQGAGEQYF	TGTGCCATCAGTGAGGGACAGGGGGCTGGCGAGCAGTACTTC
TRBV6-1	TRBJ1-2	.	.	CASRSSGGWDGYTF	TGTGCCAGCAGATCCTCGGGGGGTTGGGATGGCTACACCTTC
TRBV6-6	TRBJ1-1	.	.	CAGRQPNTEAFF	TGTGCCGGCCGACAGCCGAACACTGAAGCTTTCTTT
TRBV19	TRBJ1-5	.	.	CASSIGAEAGSQNF	TGTGCCAGTAGTATAGGTGCGGAGGCGGGGTCCCAGAATTTT
TRBV7-9	TRBJ1-1	TRBD1	.	CSSKDRDAGAFF	TGTTCCAGCAAGGACAGGGACGCCGGAGCTTTCTTT
TRBV29-1	TRBJ2-1	.	.	CSVVPSSSYNEQFF	TGCAGCGTTGTTCCGTCGAGCTCCTACAATGAGCAGTTCTTC
TRBV13	TRBJ2-3	TRBD2	.	CASSTRLAGGHTDTQYF	TGTGCCAGCAGCACCCGACTAGCGGGGGGGCACACAGATACGCAGTATTTT
TRBV6-6	TRBJ1-2	.	.	CASSYSVGTGYGYTF	TGTGCCAGCAGTTACTCGGTAGGCACGGGCTATGGCTACACCTTC
TRBV2	TRBJ2-7	.	.	CASSVGAGEQYF	TGTGCCAGCAGTGTGGGGGCGGGTGAGCAGTACTTC
TRBV6-5	TRBJ2-3	.	.	CASSYSRATPDTQYF	TGTGCCAGCAGTTACTCGAGGGCTACTCCGGATACGCAGTATTTT
TRBV13	TRBJ2-5	.	.	CASSLTPTGETQYF	TGTGCCAGCAGCTTAACTCCAACCGGAGAGACCCAGTACTTC
TRBV5-5	TRBJ1-6	TRBD1	once	CASSLLTGDSPLHF	TGTGCCAGCAGCTTGCTCACAGGGGATTCACCCCTCCACTTT
TRBV6-1	TRBJ1-2	TRBD1	.	CASSVPDRLLYGYTF	TGTGCCAGCAGTGTTCCGGACAGGCTACTCTATGGCTACACCTTC
TRBV25-1	TRBJ2-7	.	.	CASSESGSYEQYF	TGTGCCAGCAGTGAATCGGGTTCCTACGAGCAGTACTTC
TRBV2	TRBJ1-1	.	.	CASVGGGGNTEAFF	TGTGCCAGCGTGGGGGGAGGGGGGAACACTGAAGCTTTCTTT
TRBV6-5	TRBJ1-1	.	.	CASSFAVTTEAFF	TGTGCCAGCAGTTTTGCTGTAACAACTGAAGCTTTCTTT